This T cell receptor (beta chain) was identified during a study of T cells in Graves' hyperthyroidism and ophthalmopathy. Study summary: Prior to any treatment, at the point of initial diagnosis, peripheral blood was collected.

The sample holds many counts of this clonotype. Its antigen is undetermined. Germline V gene data show CDR1 as SNHLY and CDR2 as FYNNEI. The length of the CDR3 is 12 residues. Trimming removed 8 bases from V and 2 bases from J, with 9 bases in between. From RNA transcripts, TCR beta CDR3 regions were amplified. RT-PCR in the first round (using the HTBI primer set) targeted the TCR CDR3. TCRdb processed the multiplex PCR reads anew with MiXCR; each CDR3 protein has one entry. The sample lists about 400,000 distinct CDR3 sequences, 15% to 18% occurring once. Broader study findings: Most clonotypes expanded in the thyroid (above 0.001) were also present in blood.

Not enrolled were patients with uncontrolled infection, other autoimmune disease, pregnancy or lactation. The TCR was taken from a woman aged 18-29 years with Graves' hyperthyroidism. The chain has TRBV2 and TRBJ2-5; D is possibly TRBD1 (6 bases). Sequenced material: blood. The CDR3 DNA is TGTGCCAGCTGGGGGCATCAAGAGACCCAGTACTTC. Protein product: CASWGHQETQYF.